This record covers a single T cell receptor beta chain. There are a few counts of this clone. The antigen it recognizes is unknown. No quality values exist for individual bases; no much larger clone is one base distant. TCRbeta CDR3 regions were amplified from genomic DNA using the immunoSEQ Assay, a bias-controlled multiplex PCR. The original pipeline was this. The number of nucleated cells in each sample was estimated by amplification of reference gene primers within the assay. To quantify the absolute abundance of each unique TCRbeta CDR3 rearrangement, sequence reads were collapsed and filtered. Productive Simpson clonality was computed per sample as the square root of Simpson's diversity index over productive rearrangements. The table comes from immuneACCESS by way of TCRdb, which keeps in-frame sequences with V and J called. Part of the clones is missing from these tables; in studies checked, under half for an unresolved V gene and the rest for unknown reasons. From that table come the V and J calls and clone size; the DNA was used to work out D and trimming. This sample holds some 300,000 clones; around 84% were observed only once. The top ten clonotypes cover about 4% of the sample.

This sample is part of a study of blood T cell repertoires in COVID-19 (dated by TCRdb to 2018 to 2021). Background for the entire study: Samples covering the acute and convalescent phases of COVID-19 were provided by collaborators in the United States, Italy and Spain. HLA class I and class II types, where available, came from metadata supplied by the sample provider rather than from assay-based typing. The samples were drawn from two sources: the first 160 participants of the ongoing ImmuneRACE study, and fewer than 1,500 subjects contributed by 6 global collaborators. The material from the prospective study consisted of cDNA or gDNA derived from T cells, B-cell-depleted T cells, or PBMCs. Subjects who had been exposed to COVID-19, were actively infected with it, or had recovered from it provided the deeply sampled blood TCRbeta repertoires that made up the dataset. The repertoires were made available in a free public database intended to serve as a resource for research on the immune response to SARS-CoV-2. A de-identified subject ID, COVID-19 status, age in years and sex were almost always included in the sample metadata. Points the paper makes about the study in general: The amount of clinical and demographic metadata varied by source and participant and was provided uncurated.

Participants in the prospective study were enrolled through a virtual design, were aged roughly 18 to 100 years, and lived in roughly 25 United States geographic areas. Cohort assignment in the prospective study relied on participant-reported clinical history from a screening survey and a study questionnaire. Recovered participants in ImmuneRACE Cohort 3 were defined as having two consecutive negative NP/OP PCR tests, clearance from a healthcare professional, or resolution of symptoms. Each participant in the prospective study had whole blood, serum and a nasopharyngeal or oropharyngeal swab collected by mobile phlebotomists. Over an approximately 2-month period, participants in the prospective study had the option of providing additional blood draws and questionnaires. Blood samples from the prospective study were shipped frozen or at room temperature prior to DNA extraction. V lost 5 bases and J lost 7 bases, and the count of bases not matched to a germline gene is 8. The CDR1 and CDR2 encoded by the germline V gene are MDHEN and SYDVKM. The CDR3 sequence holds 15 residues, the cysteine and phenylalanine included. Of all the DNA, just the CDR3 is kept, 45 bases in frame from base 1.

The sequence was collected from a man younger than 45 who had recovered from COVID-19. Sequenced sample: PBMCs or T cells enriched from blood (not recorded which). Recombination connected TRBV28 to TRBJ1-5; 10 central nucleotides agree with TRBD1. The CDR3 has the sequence CASSGRDRGGQPQHF. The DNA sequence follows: TGTGCCAGCAGTGGACGGGACAGGGGTGGACAGCCCCAGCATTTT.